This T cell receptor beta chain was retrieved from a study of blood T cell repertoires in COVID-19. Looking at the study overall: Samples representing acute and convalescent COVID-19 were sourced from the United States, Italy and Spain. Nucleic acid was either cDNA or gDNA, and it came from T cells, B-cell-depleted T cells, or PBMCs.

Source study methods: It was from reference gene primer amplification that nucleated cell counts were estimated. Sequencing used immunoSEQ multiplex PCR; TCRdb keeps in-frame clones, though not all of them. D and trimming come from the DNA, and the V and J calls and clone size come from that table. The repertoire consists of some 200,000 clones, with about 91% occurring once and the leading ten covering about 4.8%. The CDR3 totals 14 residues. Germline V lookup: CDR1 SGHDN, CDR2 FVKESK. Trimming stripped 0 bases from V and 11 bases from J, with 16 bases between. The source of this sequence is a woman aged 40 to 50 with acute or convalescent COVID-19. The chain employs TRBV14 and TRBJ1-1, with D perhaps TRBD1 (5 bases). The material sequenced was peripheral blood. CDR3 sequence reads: CASSQDPVPGMAFF. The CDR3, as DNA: TGTGCCAGCAGCCAAGATCCGGTTCCAGGGATGGCTTTCTTT.